Presented here are 31 T cell receptor beta chains from one specimen sequenced in a study of vaccination and CD4 T cells after COVID-19. Treatment denoted: approximately nine-day PBMC culture with coronavirus spike peptide pools or control peptides (ViraFEST assay). An unexposed donor provided the CD4+ T cells, which were collected before the COVID-19 pandemic (2011-2018). For these receptors, no antigen is known. Cultured CD4+ T-cell DNA underwent Oncomine TCR Beta short-read sequencing. One entry per CDR3 protein, called by TCRdb with MiXCR from the PCR reads. The sample has about 7,000 distinct CDR3 sequences; about a third are singletons. Sequenced input: CD4+ T cells from blood, cultured in vitro. The receptor set was obtained from a human donor in good health.

This clonotype was found a few times. The chain employs TRBV19 and TRBJ1-2; the D is unclear. The CDR3 totals 14 residues. The germline V gene encodes CDR1 LNHDA and CDR2 SQIVND (reference sequence). V dropped 5 bases and J dropped 8 bases, with 18 bases sitting between them. The chain's CDR3 is CASSPTSGRSGYTF. CDR3 DNA: TGTGCCAGTAGTCCGACCTCCGGACGGTCGGGCTACACCTTC.

The chain uses TRBV20-1 and TRBJ2-3; D remains ambiguous. V lost 3 bases to trimming and J lost 1 base, with 5 bases between them. The germline CDR1 and CDR2 sequences are DFQATT and SNEGSKA (reference sequence). The CDR3 runs to 12 residues. The CDR3 DNA follows: TGCAGTGCTAGTTTAGGCACAGATACGCAGTATTTT. Its protein product is CSASLGTDTQYF.

There are a few counts of this clonotype. The chain has TRBV20-1 and TRBJ2-3; D is perhaps TRBD2 (7 bases). This CDR3 is 14 amino acids long. Germline CDR1 and CDR2: DFQATT and SNEGSKA (reference sequence). The germline V and J ends were trimmed by 3 bases and 3 bases, with 13 bases remaining between them. Here the CDR3 reads CSASVGGLTDTQYF. In DNA, the CDR3 is TGCAGTGCTAGCGTGGGGGGGCTAACAGATACGCAGTATTTT.

The rearrangement joins TRBV5-5 to TRBJ2-2; the D is unclear. Germline V gives CDR1 SGHKS, CDR2 YYEKEE (reference sequence). Trimming shortened V by 4 bases and J by 0 bases, and 7 bases separated the two germline ends. The CDR3 has 14 residues. Written as DNA, the CDR3 is TGTGCCAGCAGCCGGAAAGCGAACACCGGGGAGCTGTTTTTT. It is translated as CASSRKANTGELFF.

In its sample, this clonotype was seen a few times. The CDR3 sequence: CASSSPAQIYGYTF. The CDR3 DNA follows: TGTGCCAGCAGTTCCCCAGCGCAAATCTATGGCTACACCTTC. The J gene is TRBJ1-2, the V gene TRBV6-5; the D is unclear. V was trimmed by 4 bases and J by 4 bases, leaving 13 bases between them. Germline V gives CDR1 MNHEY, CDR2 SVGAGI. The CDR3 runs to 14 residues.

This clonotype was seen more than once but under ten times. The chain links TRBV20-1 to TRBJ1-1; TRBD1 might be the D (6 bases). The CDR3 extends over 16 amino acids. V shed 0 bases and J shed 3 bases, with 17 bases lying between them. CDR1 is DFQATT and CDR2 is SNEGSKA in the germline V gene (reference sequence). The CDR3 is CSARDLLGGPDTEAFF. CDR3 nucleotides: TGCAGTGCTAGAGATCTGTTGGGGGGCCCCGACACTGAAGCTTTCTTT.

This chain uses TRBV20-1 with TRBJ2-7; no clear D. V was trimmed by 0 bases and J by 3 bases, leaving 9 bases between them. The CDR3 runs 13 residues. Per germline, CDR1 DFQATT and CDR2 SNEGSKA (reference sequence). Written as DNA, the CDR3 is TGCAGTGCTAGAGATCTCCCGCGCTACGAGCAGTACTTC. Amino acids: CSARDLPRYEQYF.

CDR3 region: CASSWDRFYSPLHF. CDR3 nucleotide sequence: TGTGCCAGCAGTTGGGACAGGTTTTATTCACCCCTCCACTTT. This chain connects TRBV6-5 to TRBJ1-6; 8 bases map to TRBD1. Germline V gives CDR1 MNHEY, CDR2 SVGAGI. The CDR3 loop spans 14 amino acids. V lost 4 bases, J lost 8 bases, and 4 bases stayed unmatched.

This clonotype came up a few times. This chain connects TRBV21-1 to TRBJ1-1; the D call TRBD1 from the table was never checked on the DNA. TRBV21-1 is an annotated pseudogene. The CDR3 extends over 19 amino acids. The CDR3 DNA is TGTGCCAGCAGCAAAGCGAGCGACTGGATTCGACAGGGTAGCACTGAAGCTTTCTTT. Its translation: CASSKASDWIRQGSTEAFF.

The V and J genes are TRBV7-9 and TRBJ2-3; the match to TRBD1 covers 8 bases. This CDR3 comprises 15 residues. V dropped 4 bases and J dropped 2; count of bases not matched to a gene: 5. Per the germline V gene, CDR1 is SEHNR and CDR2 is FQNEAQ (reference sequence). CDR3 coding DNA: TGTGCCAGCAGCTCGTGGGACAGGCCCACAGATACGCAGTATTTT. The encoded protein is CASSSWDRPTDTQYF. Based on the CDR3 plus reference TRBV7-9 and TRBJ2-3, the full variable domain is DTGVSQNPRHKITKRGQNVTFRCDPISEHNRLYWYRQTLGQGPEFLTYFQNEAQLEKSRLLSDRFSAERPKGSFSTLEIQRTEQGDSAMYLCASSSWDRPTDTQYFGPGTRLTVL.

The chain carries TRBV5-1 and TRBJ1-2, with TRBD1 matching 7 bases. V shed 0 bases, J shed 7 bases, and the junction held 12 bases outside the gene matches. Germline V gene sequence: CDR1 SGHRS, CDR2 YFSETQ. This CDR3 is built from 16 residues. CDR3 loop: CASSLDGHTGDSGYTF. DNA of the CDR3: TGCGCCAGCAGCTTGGACGGACATACAGGGGACTCTGGCTACACCTTC.

The rearrangement links TRBV6-2 or TRBV6-3 to TRBJ1-1, with D perhaps matching TRBD1 (6 bases). CDR1 MNHEY and CDR2 SVGEGT come from the germline V gene. CDR3 length equals 15 residues. With 3 bases removed from V and 10 bases from J, the gap between germline ends came to 21 bases. The CDR3 spells CASSYAGRGAQGAFF. The CDR3 region has the DNA TGTGCCAGCAGTTATGCTGGTAGGGGGGCCCAGGGAGCTTTCTTT.

The gene calls are TRBV11-2 and TRBJ2-7; 11 nucleotides agree with TRBD2. The CDR3 runs to 16 residues. J gave up 4 bases and V 4 bases, and 9 bases lay outside the gene matches. CDR1 is SGHAT and CDR2 is FQNNGV in the germline V gene. CDR3 in DNA: TGTGCCAGCAGCTCGCAGACTAGCGGGGACTGGTACGAGCAGTACTTC. It yields the protein CASSSQTSGDWYEQYF.

The chain has TRBV6-5 and TRBJ1-2, with D possibly matching TRBD1 (5 bases). V was shortened by 2 bases and J by 4 bases, with 8 bases between the two germline ends. Germline V gene sequence: CDR1 MNHEY, CDR2 SVGAGI. CDR3 length: 13 amino acids. This CDR3 is CASSYTGIYGYTF. In DNA, the CDR3 is TGTGCCAGCAGTTACACAGGAATCTATGGCTACACCTTC.

The chain uses TRBV10-3 and TRBJ1-2; 7 positions agree with TRBD1. Germline V gene sequence: CDR1 ENHRY, CDR2 SYGVKD. The CDR3 extends over 13 amino acids. V was clipped by 4 bases and J by 8 bases; unmatched bases: 7. The CDR3 bases are TGTGCCATCAGTGGTGACAGGGTGTACGGCTACACCTTC. It codes for CAISGDRVYGYTF.

The V call is TRBV20-1, the J call TRBJ1-2; 7 bases agree with TRBD1. CDR3 length: 13 residues. The V gene's germline CDR1 is DFQATT and CDR2 SNEGSKA (reference sequence). Losses at the gene ends were 3 bases for V and 8 bases for J; bases not matched to a gene: 9. The CDR3 is CSARVGQVGGYTF. CDR3 sequence (DNA): TGCAGTGCTAGGGTAGGACAGGTGGGGGGCTACACCTTC.

V is TRBV20-1 and J is TRBJ1-5; TRBD1 might be the D (5 bases). Germline CDR1 and CDR2: DFQATT and SNEGSKA (reference sequence). Trimming removed 3 bases at V and 5 bases at J, with 11 bases between. This CDR3 is built from 13 residues. This chain's CDR3 is CSASLQVDQPQHF. The CDR3 DNA is TGCAGTGCTAGTCTACAGGTTGATCAGCCCCAGCATTTT.

This clonotype was seen a handful of times. This chain uses TRBV21-1 with TRBJ2-7; TRBD2 is the table's D call and was not checked against the DNA. TRBV21-1 is deemed a pseudogene. This CDR3 has 14 residues. In DNA form, the CDR3 reads TGTGCCGGAGGACTATTGCAAGCCTCCTACGAGCAGTACTTC. Its protein product is CAGGLLQASYEQYF.

On this clonotype itself: A junction boundary mismatches the germline segment, possibly from a read error. This rearrangement joins TRBV29-1 to TRBJ2-2; 7 positions match TRBD2. This CDR3 region has 13 residues. CDR1 is SQVTM and CDR2 is ANQGSEA in the germline V gene. The CDR3 coding sequence is TGCGGCGTCTCTAGCGGCTACACCGGGGAGCTGTTTTTT. Its protein product is CGVSSGYTGELFF.

The sample holds a few counts of this clonotype. The V call is TRBV6-5, the J call TRBJ2-7; D perhaps matches TRBD2 (5 bases). Germline V gene sequence: CDR1 MNHEY, CDR2 SVGAGI. This CDR3 region has 14 residues. V was shortened by 2 bases and J by 5 bases, with 13 bases between the two germline ends. The CDR3 DNA follows: TGTGCCAGCAGTTACGATATGTTCGGGGACGAGCAGTACTTC. Translation gives CASSYDMFGDEQYF.

The chain combines TRBV28 with TRBJ1-2; a possible D gene is TRBD1 (5 bases). Trimming took off 4 bases at V and 0 bases at J, with 15 bases between the two ends. The CDR3 spans 16 residues. Germline V gene lookup returns CDR1 MDHEN and CDR2 SYDVKM. The CDR3 sequence is CASSYPPGNTNYGYTF. CDR3 nucleotides: TGTGCCAGCAGTTACCCCCCAGGGAATACTAACTATGGCTACACCTTC.

This clonotype was detected only once. CDR3 nucleotide sequence: TGTGCCAGCAGCCCACGGGGGGCGGAGGACGAGCAGTACTTC. Amino acids: CASSPRGAEDEQYF. V gene TRBV7-8 combines with J gene TRBJ2-7; a possible D gene is TRBD2 (7 bases). Germline V gene sequence: CDR1 SGHVS, CDR2 FQNEAQ. The V gene lost 5 bases and the J gene lost 5 bases, with 16 bases spanning the gap. This CDR3 is built from 14 residues.

There are a few counts of this clonotype. The chain couples TRBV6-1 to TRBJ1-2; possible D gene TRBD1, 5 bases. The CDR3 length is 12 residues. CDR1 is MNHNS and CDR2 is SASEGT in the germline V gene. V lost 5 bases and J lost 6, with 10 bases in between. CDR3 loop: CASSTGTHGYTF. The CDR3 DNA reads as TGTGCCAGCAGTACCGGGACTCATGGCTACACCTTC.

V usage is TRBV20-1 and J usage is TRBJ1-1; D is uncertain. Germline V lookup: CDR1 DFQATT, CDR2 SNEGSKA (reference sequence). V lost 5 bases and J lost 6, with 16 bases in between. The CDR3 extends over 13 amino acids. The CDR3 reads CSARGSMRAEAFF. In nucleotides, the CDR3 is TGCAGTGCTCGCGGGAGTATGAGGGCTGAAGCTTTCTTT.

The chain joins TRBV5-1 to TRBJ2-3; D perhaps matches TRBD1 (6 bases). The CDR3 is made up of 14 amino acids. The V end was cut by 2 bases, the J end by 2 bases, with 9 bases between. The germline V gene has CDR1 SGHRS and CDR2 YFSETQ. The CDR3 DNA reads TGCGCCAGCAGCTTCGGACAGCTCACAGATACGCAGTATTTT. It is translated as CASSFGQLTDTQYF.

The gene calls are TRBV6-2 or TRBV6-3 and TRBJ2-4, with 8 positions matching TRBD1. Germline V gene lookup returns CDR1 MNHEY and CDR2 SVGEGT. The length of the CDR3 is 19 residues. Trimming removed 2 bases from V and 0 bases from J; junction bases left unmatched: 12. This CDR3 reads CASSYELGQGTLAKNIQYF. For the CDR3, the DNA is TGTGCCAGCAGTTACGAACTAGGACAGGGAACCCTAGCCAAAAACATTCAGTACTTC.

The chain has TRBV19 and TRBJ2-5, with TRBD1 as a possible D gene (6 bases). CDR3 length: 15 amino acids. The germline gives CDR1 LNHDA, CDR2 SQIVND (reference sequence). Between the trimmed V and J ends, which lost 7 bases and 2 bases, there was a span of 17 bases. This CDR3 reads CASTMGTNSQETQYF. CDR3 DNA: TGTGCCAGTACCATGGGGACAAACAGTCAAGAGACCCAGTACTTC.

This clonotype has only a few counts. The chain links TRBV7-7 to TRBJ2-5; unclear D gene. CDR1 and CDR2 from the germline V gene are SSHAT and FNYEAQ (reference sequence). V lost 4 bases, J lost 9 bases, and 21 bases lay in between. The CDR3 has 15 amino acids. The CDR3 reads CASSYSGTSHAAQYF. CDR3 bases: TGTGCCAGCAGCTACTCCGGAACCTCTCACGCGGCCCAGTACTTC.

The rearrangement uses TRBV10-3 and TRBJ1-3; D is unclear. V lost 4 bases to trimming and J lost 4 bases, with 14 bases between them. The CDR3 runs 15 residues. Germline-derived CDR1 and CDR2 are ENHRY and SYGVKD. The DNA for the CDR3 is TGTGCCATCAGTGTATTGGGGTCCGCGGGAAACACCATATATTTT. This encodes CAISVLGSAGNTIYF.

This clonotype was observed a handful of times. The rearrangement links TRBV6-1 to TRBJ1-5; D ambiguous. The CDR3 loop spans 14 amino acids. Germline lookup yields CDR1 MNHNS and CDR2 SASEGT. The germline V and J ends were trimmed by 5 bases and 1 base, with 9 bases remaining between them. In DNA form, the CDR3 reads TGTGCCAGCAGTCGGGGTGGCAGCAATCAGCCCCAGCATTTT. This encodes CASSRGGSNQPQHF.

This clonotype was recorded a few times. V gene TRBV27 combines with J gene TRBJ1-6; the D is unclear. V shed 2 bases and J shed 2 bases, with 7 bases lying between them. The germline gives CDR1 MNHEY, CDR2 SMNVEV (reference sequence). The CDR3 has 15 amino acids. CDR3 sequence: CASSLGVTYNSPLHF. CDR3 DNA sequence: TGTGCCAGCAGTTTAGGAGTGACCTATAATTCACCCCTCCACTTT.